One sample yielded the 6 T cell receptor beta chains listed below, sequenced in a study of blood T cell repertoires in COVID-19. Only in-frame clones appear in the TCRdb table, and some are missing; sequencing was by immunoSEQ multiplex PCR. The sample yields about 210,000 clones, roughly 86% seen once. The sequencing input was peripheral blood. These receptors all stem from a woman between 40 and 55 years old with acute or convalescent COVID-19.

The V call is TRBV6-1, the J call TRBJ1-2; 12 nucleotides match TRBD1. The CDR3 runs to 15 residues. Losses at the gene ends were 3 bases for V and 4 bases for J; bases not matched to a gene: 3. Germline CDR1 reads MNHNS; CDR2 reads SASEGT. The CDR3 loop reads CASSEGQGAGYGYTF. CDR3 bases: TGTGCCAGCAGTGAGGGACAGGGGGCGGGCTATGGCTACACCTTC.

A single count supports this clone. The CDR3 nucleotides read TGTGCCAGCAGCCAAGGAGGAGGCTCTGGGGCCAACGTCCTGACTTTC. Its translation: CASSQGGGSGANVLTF. The chain combines TRBV4-2 with TRBJ2-6; a weak D match, TRBD2 (5 bases). Looked up from germline, CDR1 is LGHNA and CDR2 is YNFKEQ. V lost 1 base to trimming and J lost 0 bases, with 7 bases between them. The CDR3 is 16 amino acids.

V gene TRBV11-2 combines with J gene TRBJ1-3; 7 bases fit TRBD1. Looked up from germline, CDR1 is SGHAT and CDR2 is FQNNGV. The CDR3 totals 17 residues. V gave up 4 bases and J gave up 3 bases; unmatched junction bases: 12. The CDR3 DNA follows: TGTGCCAGCAGCTCTCCGGGACAGCAGAGCTTTGGAAACACCATATATTTT. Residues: CASSSPGQQSFGNTIYF.

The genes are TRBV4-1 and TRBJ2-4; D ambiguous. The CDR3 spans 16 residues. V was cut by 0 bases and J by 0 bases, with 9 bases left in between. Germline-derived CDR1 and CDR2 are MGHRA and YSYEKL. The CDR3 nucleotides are TGCGCCAGCAGCCAAGAGTCCACAGCAGCCAAAAACATTCAGTACTTC. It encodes CASSQESTAAKNIQYF.

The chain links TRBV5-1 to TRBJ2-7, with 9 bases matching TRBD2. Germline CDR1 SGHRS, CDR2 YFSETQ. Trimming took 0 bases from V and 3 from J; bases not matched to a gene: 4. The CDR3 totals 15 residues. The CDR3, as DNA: TGCGCCAGCAGCTTGGCCGGGACTAGCAGCTACGAGCAGTACTTC. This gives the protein CASSLAGTSSYEQYF.

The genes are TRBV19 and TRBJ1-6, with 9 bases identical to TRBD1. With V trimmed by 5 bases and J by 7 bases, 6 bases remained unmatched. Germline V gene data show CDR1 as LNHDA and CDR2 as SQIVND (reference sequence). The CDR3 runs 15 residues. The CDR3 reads CASSPGQGYNSPLHF. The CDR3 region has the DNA TGTGCCAGTAGTCCTGGACAGGGGTACAATTCACCCCTCCACTTT.